The rows below give T cell receptor beta chains drawn from one sample of a study of T cell responses to AZD1222 COVID-19 vaccine. Only in-frame clones appear in the TCRdb table, and some are missing; sequencing was by immunoSEQ multiplex PCR. The sample includes tens of thousands of clones, approximately 91% of them seen just once. This specimen consisted of peripheral blood, obtained on day 0 of AZD1222 vaccination. The receptor source for this set is an adult in good health. The conserved cysteine and the conserved F or W are not part of the CDR3 here. Fields, in order: CDR3 protein, clone size, J gene, V gene. Only some rows state a clone size, as once, few, many or a class for expanded clones.

CDR3: ASSPRGYSNQPQH; size: NA; J: TRBJ1-5; V: TRBV6-5
CDR3: ASSPPGPHNSPLH; size: NA; J: TRBJ1-6; V: TRBV28
CDR3: ASSTTGIGAF; size: NA; J: TRBJ1-1; V: TRBV2
CDR3: ASSQDSSGAYNEQF; size: NA; J: TRBJ2-1; V: TRBV4-3
CDR3: ASSPQGWSEKLF; size: NA; J: TRBJ1-4; V: TRBV27
CDR3: ASSMAGTYKGEQY; size: NA; J: TRBJ2-7; V: TRBV19
CDR3: ASSFRGGVYGYT; size: NA; J: TRBJ1-2; V: TRBV28
CDR3: ASSQVSLGPGANVLT; size: NA; J: TRBJ2-6; V: TRBV4-1
CDR3: ASSQGRGDETQY; size: NA; J: TRBJ2-5; V: TRBV4-1
CDR3: ATSREPPDRANSPLH; size: NA; J: TRBJ1-6; V: TRBV15
CDR3: ASSVGRSSGNTIY; size: NA; J: TRBJ1-3; V: TRBV9
CDR3: ASSSPGRLSGYT; size: NA; J: TRBJ1-2; V: TRBV5-4
CDR3: ASGRRGELF; size: NA; J: TRBJ2-2; V: TRBV7-2
CDR3: ASSPRVSQPQH; size: NA; J: TRBJ1-5; V: TRBV28
CDR3: ASSSLGTNTEAF; size: NA; J: TRBJ1-1; V: TRBV5-5
CDR3: ASRDTNTGELF; size: few; J: TRBJ2-2; V: TRBV10-1
CDR3: ASSLAAGPAVTQY; size: NA; J: TRBJ2-5; V: TRBV7-7
CDR3: ASSYGGPYEQY; size: NA; J: TRBJ2-7; V: TRBV6-5